This T cell receptor (beta chain) was observed in a study of T cells after yellow fever vaccination. General study results and limits: Subsequent booster samples again held most clones from primary vaccination (roughly 96% CD4, 88% CD8). FACS-sorted repertoires might harbor abundant contaminating clonotypes from the bulk population.

Trimming left V 4 bases short and J 7 bases short, with 16 bases between. This CDR3 spans 14 amino acids. Germline CDR1 MGHRA, CDR2 YSYEKL. Notes on this clonotype: No antigen is known for it.

MiXCR was run by TCRdb on the 5' RACE reads, yielding one entry per CDR3 protein. The sample lists hundreds of thousands of distinct CDR3 sequences; around 20% were seen once. The TCR was taken from a man aged 18 to 29 who received the YFV17D yellow fever vaccine. Here the sequenced sample was PBMCs, taken before the yellow fever booster vaccination. The V and J genes are TRBV4-1 and TRBJ2-5, with a weak D call TRBD2 (6 bases). The CDR3 region is CASSLKWDFGTQYF. CDR3 coding DNA: TGCGCCAGCAGCCTAAAATGGGACTTTGGGACCCAGTACTTC.